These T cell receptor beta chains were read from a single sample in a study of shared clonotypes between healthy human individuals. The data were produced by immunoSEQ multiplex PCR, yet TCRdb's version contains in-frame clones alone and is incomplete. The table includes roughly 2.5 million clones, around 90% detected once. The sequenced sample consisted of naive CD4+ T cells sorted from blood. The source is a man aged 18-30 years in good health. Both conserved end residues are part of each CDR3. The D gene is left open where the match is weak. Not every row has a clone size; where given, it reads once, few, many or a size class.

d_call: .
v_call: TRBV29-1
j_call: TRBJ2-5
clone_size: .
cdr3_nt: TGCAGCGTTAGTTCCAGGTCACAAGAGACCCAGTACTTC
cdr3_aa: CSVSSRSQETQYF

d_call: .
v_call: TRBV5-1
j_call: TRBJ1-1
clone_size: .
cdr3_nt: TGCGCCAGCAGCTTGGCAGGGACGAACACTGAAGCTTTCTTT
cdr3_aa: CASSLAGTNTEAFF

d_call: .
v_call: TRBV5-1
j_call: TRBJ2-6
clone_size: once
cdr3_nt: TGCGCCAGCAGAATAAATTACTCTGGGGCCAACGTCCTGACTTTC
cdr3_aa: CASRINYSGANVLTF

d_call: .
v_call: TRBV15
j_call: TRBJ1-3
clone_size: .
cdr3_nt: TGTGCCACCAGCAGACCGGGAGGGGGAAACACCATATATTTT
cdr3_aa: CATSRPGGGNTIYF

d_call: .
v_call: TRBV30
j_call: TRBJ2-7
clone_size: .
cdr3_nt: TGTGCCTGGAGTTTGCAGGGAGGTGGCGAGCAGTACTTC
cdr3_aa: CAWSLQGGGEQYF

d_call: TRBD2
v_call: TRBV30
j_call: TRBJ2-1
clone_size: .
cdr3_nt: TGTGCCTGGGGGGGTCCGACTAGCGGGGCCCGGCATGAGCAGTTCTTC
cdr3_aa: CAWGGPTSGARHEQFF

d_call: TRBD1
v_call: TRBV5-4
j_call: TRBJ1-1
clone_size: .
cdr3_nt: TGTGCCAGCAGCCCGGGGGGGACAGCCGCAAACACTGAAGCTTTCTTT
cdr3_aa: CASSPGGTAANTEAFF

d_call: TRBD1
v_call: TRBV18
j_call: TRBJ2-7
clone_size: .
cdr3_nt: TGTGCCAGCTCCCCCCCGGGCAGGGGGTCCTACGAGCAGTACTTC
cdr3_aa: CASSPPGRGSYEQYF

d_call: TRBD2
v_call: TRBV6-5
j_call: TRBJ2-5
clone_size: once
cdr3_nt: TGTGCCAGCATTCAAACGGGAGGACTAGGAGAGACCCAGTACTTC
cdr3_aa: CASIQTGGLGETQYF

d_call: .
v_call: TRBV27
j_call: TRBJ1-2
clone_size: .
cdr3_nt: TGTGCCAGCAGTACTACAGGGTATGGCTACACCTTC
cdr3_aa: CASSTTGYGYTF

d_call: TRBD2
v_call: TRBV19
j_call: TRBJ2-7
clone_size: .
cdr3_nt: TGTGCCAGTAGTCCTCAAGGGACCGGACTAGCGGGAACAAGATCACTCTACGAGCAGTACTTC
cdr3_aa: CASSPQGTGLAGTRSLYEQYF

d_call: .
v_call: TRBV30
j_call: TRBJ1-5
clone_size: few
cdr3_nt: TGTGCCTGGAGGGGGGCAGGGGATCAGCCCCAGCATTTT
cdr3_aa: CAWRGAGDQPQHF

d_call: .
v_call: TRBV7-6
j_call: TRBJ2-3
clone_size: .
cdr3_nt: TGTGCCAGCAGCCAGGGACCCACAGATACGCAGTATTTT
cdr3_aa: CASSQGPTDTQYF

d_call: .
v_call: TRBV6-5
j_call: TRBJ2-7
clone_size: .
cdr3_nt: TGTGCCAGCGGGGTTCGAGTAGCCACCTACGAGCAGTACTTC
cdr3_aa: CASGVRVATYEQYF

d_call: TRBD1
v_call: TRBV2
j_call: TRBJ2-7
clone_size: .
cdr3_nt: TGTGCCAGCACCAGACAGGGGGCCTACGAGCAGTACTTC
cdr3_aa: CASTRQGAYEQYF

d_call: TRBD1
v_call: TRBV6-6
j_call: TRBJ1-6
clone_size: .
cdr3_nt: TGTGCCAGCAATGACAGGGGCCCCTATTCACCCCTCCACTTT
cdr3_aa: CASNDRGPYSPLHF

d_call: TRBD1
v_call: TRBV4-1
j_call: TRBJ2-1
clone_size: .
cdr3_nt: TGCGCCAGCAGCCAACTGGGGACAGGGGGGGCCTCCTACAATGAGCAGTTCTTC
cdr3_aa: CASSQLGTGGASYNEQFF

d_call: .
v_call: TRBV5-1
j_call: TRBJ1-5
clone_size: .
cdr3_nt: TGCGCCAGCAGCTTGTTTACAGGCGGTCAGCCCCAGCATTTT
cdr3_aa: CASSLFTGGQPQHF

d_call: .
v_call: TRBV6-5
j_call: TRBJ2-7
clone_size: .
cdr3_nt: TGTGCCAGCAGTCAAGGTGGTGAGCAGTACTTC
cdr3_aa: CASSQGGEQYF

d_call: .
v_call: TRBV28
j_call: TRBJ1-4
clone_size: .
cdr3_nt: TGTGCCAGCAGTTTGACTGGGGGCAGTGAAAAACTGTTTTTT
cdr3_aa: CASSLTGGSEKLFF

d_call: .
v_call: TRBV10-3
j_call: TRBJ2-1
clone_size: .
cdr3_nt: TGTGCCATCAGTGCCCGGGACTCCCCCTACAATGAGCAGTTCTTC
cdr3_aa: CAISARDSPYNEQFF

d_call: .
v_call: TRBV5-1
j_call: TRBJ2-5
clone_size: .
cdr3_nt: TGCGCCAGCAGCTTGGGGCCGGAGGGGGCCGTGGAGACCCAGTACTTC
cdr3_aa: CASSLGPEGAVETQYF